In its sample, the clone carrying this TCR beta chain was seen a few times. The antigen remains unidentified. This CDR3 has 13 amino acids. The germline gives CDR1 GTSNPN, CDR2 SVGIG (reference sequence). V shed 2 bases and J shed 5 bases, with 12 bases lying between them. Antigen-specific CD4+ T cell clonotypes were called by their expansion after viral peptide-pool culture in ViraFEST. Culture proceeded for 10 days, and CD4+ T cells were then isolated. The study found no prior SARS-CoV-2 infection in the vaccine recipients, who tested negative for nucleocapsid antibodies. Every well got around 2 million PBMC, which were grown with 10 IU/ml IL-2 and around 10 ug/ml peptides. Replacing half the medium with IL-2 medium was done on days 3 and 7. Generated by immunoSEQ multiplex PCR, the TCRdb table keeps only in-frame clones and is missing some. The table has over 55,000 clones, roughly 80% seen once.

This entry is derived from a study of vaccination effects on CD4 cells after COVID-19. Study conclusions and caveats: Whether induced by infection or by vaccine, clones showed marked clonal contraction late after vaccination.

The starting material was CD4+ T cells from PBMCs cultured with HCoV-229E spike peptides, obtained before COVID-19 vaccination. This chain links TRBV30 with TRBJ2-5, with D possibly being TRBD1 (7 bases). This TCR was sampled from a human donor who received a COVID-19 vaccine. CDR3 DNA sequence: TGTGCCTGGAGTAGGCCAGGGGGGGAGACCCAGTACTTC. It is translated as CAWSRPGGETQYF.